These 17 T cell receptor beta chains originate from one sample sequenced in a study of early T cells in non-severe SARS-CoV-2 infection. TCRdb re-analysed the 5' RACE reads in MiXCR, keeping a single row per CDR3 protein. The data hold around 37,000 distinct CDR3 sequences, with over 8.5% observed a single time. Sequencing was done on a sample of whole blood. These receptors all come from an adult who was a healthcare worker with PCR-confirmed SARS-CoV-2 infection or an uninfected control (not recorded which).

In this sample, this clonotype turned up many times. This chain joins TRBV12-3 or TRBV12-4 and TRBJ2-1; TRBD1 matches at 12 bases. The ends lost 6 bases at V and 10 bases at J; junction bases unmatched: 10. CDR3 length: 15 amino acids. CDR3 nucleotides: TGTGCCAGCAGCATTCCTGGGACAGGGGGCATCGAGCAGTTCTTC. It specifies CASSIPGTGGIEQFF.

This clonotype was seen more than once but under ten times. The J gene is TRBJ2-7, the V gene TRBV14; D is undetermined. Germline CDR1 and CDR2: SGHDN and FVKESK. The CDR3 has 11 residues. V was cut by 3 bases and J by 0 bases, with 0 bases left in between. CDR3 in DNA: TGTGCCAGCAGCCACTCCTACGAGCAGTACTTC. Translating gives CASSHSYEQYF.

This clonotype has ten or more counts. The CDR3 DNA reads TGTGCCAGCAGCCAAGGACAGAAGAATGAGCAGTTCTTC. Translation gives CASSQGQKNEQFF. This sequence joins TRBV3-1 and TRBJ2-1, with D perhaps matching TRBD1 (5 bases). Trimming shortened V by 1 base and J by 7 bases, and 8 bases separated the two germline ends. Germline V gene data show CDR1 as LGHDT and CDR2 as YNNKEL (reference sequence). This CDR3 is built from 13 residues.

This chain uses TRBV7-3 with TRBJ1-3; perhaps TRBD1 as D (6 bases). There are 16 residues in the CDR3. CDR1 and CDR2 (germline): SGHTA, FQGTGA. V dropped 1 base and J dropped 4 bases, with 14 bases sitting between them. This CDR3 reads CASSLNPQGTGNTIYF. Written as DNA, the CDR3 is TGTGCCAGCAGCTTAAACCCTCAGGGGACGGGAAACACCATATATTTT.

This clonotype has a single count. V is TRBV12-3 or TRBV12-4 and J is TRBJ2-2, with D hard to call. The V and J ends lost 3 bases and 1 base respectively, with 6 bases between them. This CDR3 region has 14 residues. The CDR3 protein is CASSLGRNTGELFF. In DNA, the CDR3 is TGTGCCAGCAGTTTGGGTCGGAACACCGGGGAGCTGTTTTTT.

The chain is built from TRBV6-1 and TRBJ2-6; D uncertain. The CDR3 runs 15 residues. The germline gives CDR1 MNHNS, CDR2 SASEGT. V lost 3 bases and J lost 2, with 8 bases in between. The CDR3 reads CASSDGRTGANVLTF. The DNA of the CDR3 is TGTGCCAGCAGTGATGGTAGGACTGGGGCCAACGTCCTGACTTTC.

This clonotype was counted many times. The chain uses TRBV6-5 and TRBJ1-2; D remains unclear. The germline gives CDR1 MNHEY, CDR2 SVGAGI. Trimming removed 5 bases from V and 6 bases from J, with 10 bases in between. The CDR3 spans 12 residues. The CDR3 sequence: CASSRGLNGYTF. CDR3 sequence (DNA): TGTGCCAGCAGTCGTGGGTTGAATGGCTACACCTTC.

The rearrangement joins TRBV9 to TRBJ2-5; D perhaps matches TRBD1 (6 bases). The germline gives CDR1 SGDLS, CDR2 YYNGEE. This CDR3 region has 15 residues. The V end lost 0 bases, the J end lost 5 bases, and 14 bases lay between the germline ends. This CDR3 reads CASSVGVRGEETQYF. As DNA, the CDR3 is TGTGCCAGCAGCGTAGGGGTCAGGGGCGAGGAGACCCAGTACTTC.

This clonotype was observed a handful of times. The chain carries TRBV7-6 and TRBJ2-2; TRBD2 agrees at 10 bases. The germline V gene encodes CDR1 SGHVS and CDR2 FNYEAQ. The CDR3 runs 17 residues. The V and J ends lost 1 base and 4 bases, in that order; junction bases with no gene match: 6. The CDR3 region is CASSLVRTSGFTGELFF. The CDR3 DNA sequence: TGTGCCAGCAGCTTAGTTAGGACTAGCGGATTCACCGGGGAGCTGTTTTTT.

This rearrangement joins TRBV5-6 to TRBJ2-3, with 7 bases lining up with TRBD2. The CDR3 runs 17 residues. Trimming took 0 bases from V and 2 from J; bases not matched to a gene: 9. Germline V lookup: CDR1 SGHDT, CDR2 YYEEEE. This chain's CDR3 is CASSLGLQRGTTDTQYF. The CDR3 DNA reads TGTGCCAGCAGCTTGGGCCTACAGCGGGGAACCACAGATACGCAGTATTTT.

This clonotype was seen only a few times. This chain uses TRBV29-1 with TRBJ2-3, with TRBD2 as a possible D gene (5 bases). CDR1 is SQVTM, CDR2 ANQGSEA, per germline. V lost 8 bases and J lost 3, with 15 bases in between. The CDR3 spans 13 residues. The CDR3 nucleotides read TGCAGCTTTCGTCTAGCTGGGACAGATACGCAGTATTTT. This translates into CSFRLAGTDTQYF.

V gene TRBV5-8 combines with J gene TRBJ1-2; maybe TRBD1 (6 bases). V lost 4 bases and J lost 5, with 12 bases in between. The germline CDR1 and CDR2 sequences are SGHTS and YDEGEE. The CDR3 sequence is 13 residues long. CDR3 nucleotides: TGTGCCAGCAGCCCGAGGGACACGTATGGCTACACCTTC. Translated: CASSPRDTYGYTF.

This clonotype was counted ten times or more. This chain uses TRBV28 with TRBJ2-7, with D perhaps TRBD1 (5 bases). Trimming shortened V by 5 bases and J by 7 bases, and 21 bases separated the two germline ends. This CDR3 contains 15 residues. CDR1 and CDR2 from the germline V gene are MDHEN and SYDVKM. The CDR3: CASSTVRDGVGEQYF. CDR3 sequence (DNA): TGTGCCAGCAGTACCGTCAGGGATGGTGTTGGAGAGCAGTACTTC.

This clonotype was detected a few times. The rearrangement links TRBV6-4 to TRBJ2-3; 11 bases align to TRBD1. V shed 3 bases, J shed 4 bases, and the junction held 0 bases outside the gene matches. CDR1 is MRHNA, CDR2 SNTAGT, per germline. The CDR3 sequence is 14 residues long. The CDR3 here is CASSEGQGADTQYF. The CDR3 coding sequence is TGTGCCAGCAGTGAGGGACAGGGGGCAGATACGCAGTATTTT.

This clonotype has just a few counts. The chain uses TRBV20-1 and TRBJ2-1; 9 nucleotides line up with TRBD2. The CDR3 has 17 residues. J gave up 4 bases and V 2 bases, and 12 bases lay outside the gene matches. Germline CDR1 and CDR2: DFQATT and SNEGSKA (reference sequence). Written as DNA, the CDR3 is TGCAGTGCTAGAACTCTTCGGGGTAGCGGGGGTTACAATGAGCAGTTCTTC. This sequence encodes CSARTLRGSGGYNEQFF.

The sample holds many counts of this clonotype. The CDR3 sequence: CSAWTAGTEAFF. The CDR3, as DNA: TGCAGCGCATGGACAGCCGGCACTGAAGCTTTCTTT. The chain couples TRBV29-1 to TRBJ1-1; the D gene is possibly TRBD1 (6 bases). The germline gives CDR1 SQVTM, CDR2 ANQGSEA. There are 12 residues in the CDR3. The V and J ends lost 7 bases and 4 bases respectively, with 13 bases between them. The whole variable domain, filled in from reference TRBV29-1 and TRBJ1-1, reads SAVISQKPSRDICQRGTSLTIQCQVDSQVTMMFWYRQQPGQSLTLIATANQGSEATYESGFVIDKFPISRPNLTFSTLTVSNMSPEDSSIYLCSAWTAGTEAFFGQGTRLTVV.

Many counts were recorded for this clonotype. CDR3 amino acids: CSAKLPGQNTEAFF. CDR3 nucleotide sequence: TGCAGTGCTAAGTTACCAGGTCAGAACACTGAAGCTTTCTTT. The chain employs TRBV20-1 and TRBJ1-1; D is unclear. Trimming took 4 bases from V and 1 from J, leaving 13 bases between them. The CDR3 extends over 14 amino acids. Germline CDR1 DFQATT, CDR2 SNEGSKA (reference sequence).